The 30 T cell receptor beta chains reported below all come from one sample, sequenced in a study of kidney transplant recipient with SARS-CoV-2 infection. TCRdb independently ran MiXCR on the reads; one entry per CDR3 protein. The sample includes fewer than 250,000 distinct CDR3 sequences, around 30% of them seen just once. The sample here was a blood sample, taken at baseline and on roughly day 120 from a kidney transplant recipient. All receptors come from a young adult male patient who had COVID-19 and was a kidney transplant recipient. Some T cells may be the graft donor's.

This clonotype appeared many times. The chain joins TRBV21-1 to TRBJ1-3; the D call in the table, TRBD1, was not verified against the DNA. TRBV21-1 is reported as a pseudogene. This CDR3 comprises 12 residues. CDR3 nucleotides: TGTGCCTATTGGACAGGCGGAAACACCATATATTTT. Translating it yields CAYWTGGNTIYF.

This clonotype was seen a handful of times. The V call is TRBV5-1, the J call TRBJ1-2; D is unclear. Trimming stripped 7 bases from V and 4 bases from J, with 23 bases between. Germline CDR1 and CDR2: SGHRS and YFSETQ. The CDR3 runs to 16 residues. CDR3 in DNA: TGCGCCAGCTCTCACGTATCGGTTCGAAAGACCTATGGCTACACCTTC. Amino acids: CASSHVSVRKTYGYTF.

A word on this clonotype: Possible read error: a much larger clone is one base away. CDR3 sequence (DNA): TGTGCCAGCAGTTCTACAGTAGGTGGGGGAAAGACCTATGGCTACACCTTC. Protein sequence: CASSSTVGGGKTYGYTF. V and J are TRBV6-9 and TRBJ1-2, with D possibly matching TRBD1 (5 bases). This CDR3 has 17 residues. Trimming stripped 4 bases from V and 4 bases from J, with 22 bases between. Germline CDR1 reads MNHGY; CDR2 reads SVAAGI.

This clonotype was detected ten times or more. The gene calls are TRBV29-1 and TRBJ2-7; 10 bases are a match to TRBD2. The germline V gene has CDR1 SQVTM and CDR2 ANQGSEA. Trimming cost V 6 bases and J 3 bases; bases outside gene matches: 17. The CDR3 extends over 17 amino acids. CDR3 DNA sequence: TGCAGCGTCTCGGGGACTAGCGAGAACTTTGGTGGCTACGAGCAGTACTTC. Translating gives CSVSGTSENFGGYEQYF.

Comment on this clonotype: Possible read error: a much larger clone is one base away. The chain uses TRBV6-2 or TRBV6-3 and TRBJ1-4, with TRBD1 as a possible D gene (5 bases). The CDR3 sequence is 15 residues long. Germline lookup yields CDR1 MNHEY and CDR2 SVGEGT. The CDR3 region has the DNA TGTGCCAGCAGCAATCGGGACGCTTCGAATGAAAAACCGTTTTTT. This sequence encodes CASSNRDASNEKPFF.

About this clonotype itself: This CDR3 fails to terminate in the conserved phenylalanine or tryptophan, so it likely reflects a read error. The DNA is left out, because the CDR3 cannot be placed on it with certainty; the CDR3 is given as TCRdb lists it. The rearrangement uses TRBV18 and TRBJ1-1. The CDR3 numbers 15 amino acids, ends counted. Germline assignment: CDR1 KGHSH and CDR2 LQKENI. The CDR3 loop is CASAPWSKRNTEAGL.

Comment on this clonotype: This may be a read error: a much more frequent sequence differs by one nucleotide. The gene calls are TRBV7-3 and TRBJ1-1, with TRBD1 identical over 8 bases. J gave up 4 bases and V 4 bases, and 2 bases lay outside the gene matches. Germline assignment: CDR1 SGHTA and CDR2 FQGTGA. CDR3 length: 13 amino acids. This CDR3 is CASSSGQGTEAFF. CDR3 nucleotide sequence: TGTGCCAGCAGCTCCGGACAGGGCACTGAAGCTTTCTTT.

There are many counts of this clonotype. The chain employs TRBV28 and TRBJ2-7, with a tentative D call TRBD2 (5 bases). Germline V gene sequence: CDR1 MDHEN, CDR2 SYDVKM. The V gene lost 5 bases and the J gene lost 3 bases, with 14 bases spanning the gap. The CDR3 length is 14 residues. The CDR3 is CASSVSGFDYEQYF. The DNA of the CDR3 is TGTGCCAGCAGTGTGAGCGGTTTCGACTACGAGCAGTACTTC.

At least ten counts were recorded for this clonotype. This rearrangement joins TRBV7-9 to TRBJ1-2, with D possibly TRBD1 on 6 matching bases. Germline CDR1 and CDR2: SEHNR and FQNEAQ (reference sequence). V shed 3 bases and J shed 2 bases, with 10 bases lying between them. The CDR3 covers 14 residues. The CDR3 is CASSFGQLNYGYTF. In DNA form, the CDR3 reads TGTGCCAGCAGCTTTGGACAGTTAAACTATGGCTACACCTTC. Full variable domain (outside the CDR3, taken from reference TRBV7-9 and TRBJ1-2): DTGVSQNPRHKITKRGQNVTFRCDPISEHNRLYWYRQTLGQGPEFLTYFQNEAQLEKSRLLSDRFSAERPKGSFSTLEIQRTEQGDSAMYLCASSFGQLNYGYTFGSGTRLTVV.

This chain links TRBV27 with TRBJ1-6; D not resolved. The germline CDR1 and CDR2 sequences are MNHEY and SMNVEV (reference sequence). This CDR3 has 13 amino acids. With 5 bases removed from V and 9 bases from J, the gap between germline ends came to 11 bases. In nucleotides, the CDR3 is TGTGCCAGCAGTCCCAGCCTCGGTTCACCCCTCCACTTT. It is translated as CASSPSLGSPLHF.

Of note for this clonotype: A read error may explain this, as a much larger clone is one base away. The rearrangement uses TRBV3-1 and TRBJ2-4; TRBD2 matches 7 bases. The J call is uncertain, as TRBJ2-3 better fits the DNA end. The CDR3 length is 13 residues. Germline V gene sequence: CDR1 LGHDT, CDR2 YNNKEL (reference sequence). The CDR3 nucleotides read TGTGCCAGCAGCCCCGGGGGGTCAGATGCGCAGTATTTT. Translated, it gives CASSPGGSDAQYF.

This clonotype was counted at least ten times. This sequence joins TRBV30 and TRBJ2-7; D not resolved. This CDR3 spans 11 amino acids. Germline V gene data show CDR1 as GTSNPN and CDR2 as SVGIG (reference sequence). V dropped 0 bases and J dropped 3 bases, with 3 bases sitting between them. This CDR3 is CAWSVGYEQYF. The CDR3 nucleotides are TGTGCCTGGAGTGTCGGCTACGAGCAGTACTTC.

This clonotype was counted ten times or more. The V call is TRBV3-1, the J call TRBJ1-1, with no clear D. Looked up from germline, CDR1 is LGHDT and CDR2 is YNNKEL (reference sequence). Between the trimmed V and J ends, which lost 5 bases and 4 bases, there was a span of 23 bases. The CDR3 has 17 residues. CDR3 loop: CASSFFCPISIRTEAFF. As DNA, the CDR3 is TGTGCCAGCAGCTTTTTTTGTCCCATTTCAATTCGCACTGAAGCTTTCTTT.

Notes on this clonotype: Being one base from a much bigger clone, this may be a read error. The V gene is TRBV7-1, the J gene TRBJ1-2; D remains unclear. TRBV7-1 belongs to the ORF category, with a function that is uncertain. This CDR3 spans 17 amino acids. The CDR3 region is CASSAWGHEGKTYGHTF. The CDR3 coding sequence is TGTGCCAGCAGCGCGTGGGGTCACGAGGGAAAGACCTATGGCCACACCTTC.

This clonotype was recorded many times. The chain uses TRBV20-1 and TRBJ1-5, with D perhaps TRBD1 (5 bases). This CDR3 has 14 amino acids. Germline CDR1 DFQATT, CDR2 SNEGSKA (reference sequence). Trimming took 5 bases from V and 5 from J, leaving 16 bases between them. CDR3 sequence reads: CSASRGYGDQPQHF. The CDR3 DNA reads as TGCAGTGCTTCCCGGGGCTATGGGGATCAGCCCCAGCATTTT.

This clonotype was observed many times. The V call is TRBV7-8, the J call TRBJ2-7; 10 bases line up with TRBD2. The CDR3 covers 15 residues. Germline-derived CDR1 and CDR2 are SGHVS and FQNEAQ. The trim removed 5 bases at V and 2 bases at J, leaving 6 bases unmatched. The CDR3 is CASSMTSGRTYEQYF. CDR3 coding DNA: TGTGCCAGCAGCATGACTAGCGGGCGAACCTACGAGCAGTACTTC.

As for this clonotype: The junction shows a germline mismatch at one end, possibly a read error. J is TRBJ2-1 and V is TRBV20-1; 8 bases match TRBD1. CDR3 length: 14 amino acids. Germline values: CDR1 DFQATT, CDR2 SNEGSKA (reference sequence). CDR3 bases: TGCAGTGCTCTAACCGATGACAGGGGTCGTCCCCCCGTCTTC. Translation: CSALTDDRGRPPVF.

For this clonotype: Since a much larger clone is just one base distant, this may be a read error. The rearrangement links TRBV5-5 to TRBJ1-2; D is unclear. This CDR3 region has 16 residues. The V and J ends lost 7 bases and 4 bases respectively, with 23 bases between them. The V gene's germline CDR1 is SGHKS and CDR2 YYEKEE (reference sequence). The CDR3 DNA sequence: TGTGCCAGCCCTTTCTCTGTCTCGCGAAAGACCTATGGCTACACCTTC. Amino acids: CASPFSVSRKTYGYTF.

This clonotype was picked up many times. The chain carries TRBV6-4 and TRBJ1-2, with unresolved D. V lost 5 bases, J lost 4 bases, and 23 bases lay in between. In germline, CDR1 is MRHNA, CDR2 SNTAGT. The CDR3 has 17 residues. The CDR3 DNA follows: TGTGCCAGCAGTATACCGCACTCACACGGAAAGACCTATGGCTACACCTTC. As protein: CASSIPHSHGKTYGYTF.

This clonotype was observed at least ten times. The V gene is TRBV12-3 or TRBV12-4, the J gene TRBJ1-6; D might be TRBD1 (6 bases). The CDR3 totals 14 residues. V was clipped by 3 bases and J by 9 bases, with 12 bases between them. The CDR3, as DNA: TGTGCCAGCAGTTTCGGCGGGGGGGCTTCACCCCTCCACTTT. Encoded protein: CASSFGGGASPLHF.

This clonotype came up many times. The gene calls are TRBV2 and TRBJ2-7; TRBD2 is a possible D gene (5 bases). This CDR3 is built from 14 residues. The V and J ends lost 2 bases and 7 bases respectively, with 15 bases between them. Looked up from germline, CDR1 is SNHLY and CDR2 is FYNNEI. In DNA form, the CDR3 reads TGTGCCAGCAGTGAACGACGGGATCTTCGGGAGCAGTACTTC. Its translation: CASSERRDLREQYF.

The chain couples TRBV30 to TRBJ2-1, with TRBD1 matching over 7 bases. The germline V gene has CDR1 GTSNPN and CDR2 SVGIG (reference sequence). The V and J ends lost 6 bases and 4 bases, in that order; junction bases with no gene match: 9. The CDR3 spans 14 residues. The CDR3 loop is CACSKMGQYNEQFF. The CDR3 nucleotides read TGTGCCTGTAGTAAGATGGGACAGTACAATGAGCAGTTCTTC.

This clonotype was observed at least ten times. The chain uses TRBV3-2 and TRBJ2-3; whether TRBD1, the table's D call, matches the DNA was not checked. TRBV3-2 is a documented pseudogene. This CDR3 is built from 14 residues. The CDR3 DNA follows: TGTGCCAGCAGCCAAGCCCCCTCTAGAGATACGCAGTATTTT. Residues: CASSQAPSRDTQYF.

In this sample, this clonotype turned up many times. This rearrangement joins TRBV23-1 to TRBJ2-4; TRBD1 aligns across 7 bases. The end of the DNA fits TRBJ2-7 better, so the J call may be wrong. TRBV23-1 is filed as an ORF, its function uncertain. The CDR3 spans 15 residues. This CDR3 reads CASSQLRDSSYEQYF. In nucleotides, the CDR3 is TGCGCCAGCAGTCAACTCCGGGACAGCTCCTACGAGCAGTACTTC.

This clonotype was picked up many times. The rearrangement uses TRBV4-3 and TRBJ1-2; D perhaps matches TRBD1 (6 bases). The germline V gene encodes CDR1 LGHNA and CDR2 YSLEER. V lost 0 bases, J lost 3 bases, and 11 bases lay in between. This CDR3 contains 15 residues. CDR3 sequence: CASSQERGAHYGYTF. The CDR3 nucleotides are TGCGCCAGCAGCCAAGAGAGGGGGGCCCACTATGGCTACACCTTC.

Comments on this clonotype: A much larger clonotype is one base distant, so this may be a read error. The gene calls are TRBV9 and TRBJ1-2; D is uncertain. V shed 7 bases and J shed 4 bases, with 23 bases lying between them. The CDR3 is 16 amino acids. Germline V gives CDR1 SGDLS, CDR2 YYNGEE. The CDR3 here is CASSDSYSRKTYGYTF. The CDR3 bases are TGTGCCAGCTCCGACTCGTACTCAAGAAAGACCTATGGCTACACCTTC.

This clonotype was counted at least ten times. The chain has TRBV6-2 or TRBV6-3 and TRBJ2-5; D may match TRBD1 or TRBD2 (5 bases each). The J call may be wrong; the DNA end is better matched by TRBJ2-7. CDR1 and CDR2 from the germline V gene are MNHEY and SVGEGT. The CDR3 runs to 13 residues. The CDR3 spells CASSNQGPYEQYF. In DNA form, the CDR3 reads TGTGCCAGCAGCAACCAGGGACCCTACGAGCAGTACTTC.

This clonotype was found many times. The chain carries TRBV25-1 and TRBJ1-2; unclear D gene. This CDR3 has 17 amino acids. Deletions cut 5 bases from V and 4 bases from J, with 23 bases between. The germline V gene has CDR1 MGHDK and CDR2 SYGVNS. DNA for the CDR3: TGTGCCAGCAGTTATCAAAAAGAACTGGGAAAGACCTATGGCTACACCTTC. This translates into CASSYQKELGKTYGYTF.

This clonotype was found once. An end of the junction differs from the germline gene, which may be a read error. The CDR3 here is CATNRGLAGASYNERFF. CDR3 coding DNA: TGTGCCACCAACCGGGGCCTAGCGGGAGCCTCCTACAATGAGCGGTTCTTC. The chain carries TRBV5-5 and TRBJ2-1; 10 bases align to TRBD2. Germline CDR1 is SGHKS and CDR2 is YYEKEE (reference sequence). This CDR3 region has 17 residues.

V gene TRBV11-2 combines with J gene TRBJ2-7; no reliable D call. Germline CDR1 is SGHAT and CDR2 is FQNNGV. The germline V and J ends were trimmed by 8 bases and 5 bases, with 19 bases remaining between them. The CDR3 runs 14 residues. The CDR3 loop reads CASGFPPLLHEQYF. CDR3 nucleotides: TGTGCCAGCGGTTTCCCTCCTCTGCTCCACGAGCAGTACTTC.